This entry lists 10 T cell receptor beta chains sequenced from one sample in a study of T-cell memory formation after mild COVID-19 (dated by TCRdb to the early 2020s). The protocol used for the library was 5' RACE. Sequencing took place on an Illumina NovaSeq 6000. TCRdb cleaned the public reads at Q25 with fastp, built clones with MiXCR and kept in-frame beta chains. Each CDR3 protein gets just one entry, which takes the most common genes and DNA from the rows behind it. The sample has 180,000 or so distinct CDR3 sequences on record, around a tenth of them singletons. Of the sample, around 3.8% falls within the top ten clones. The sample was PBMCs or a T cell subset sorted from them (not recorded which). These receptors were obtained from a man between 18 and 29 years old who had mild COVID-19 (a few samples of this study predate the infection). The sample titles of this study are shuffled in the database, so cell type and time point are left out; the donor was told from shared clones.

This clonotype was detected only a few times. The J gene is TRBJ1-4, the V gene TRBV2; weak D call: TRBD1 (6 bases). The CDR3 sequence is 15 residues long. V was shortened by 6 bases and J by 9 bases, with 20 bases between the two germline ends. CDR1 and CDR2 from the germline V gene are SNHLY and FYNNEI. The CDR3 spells CASSRDTYILKKLFF. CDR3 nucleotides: TGTGCCAGCAGCAGGGACACCTATATACTGAAAAAACTGTTTTTT.

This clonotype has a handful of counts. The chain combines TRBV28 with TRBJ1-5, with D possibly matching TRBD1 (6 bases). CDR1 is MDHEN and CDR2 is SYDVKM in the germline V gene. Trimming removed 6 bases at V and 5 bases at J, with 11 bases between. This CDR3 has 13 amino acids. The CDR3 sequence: CASRWGRDQPQHF. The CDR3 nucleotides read TGTGCCAGCAGATGGGGGCGTGATCAGCCCCAGCATTTT. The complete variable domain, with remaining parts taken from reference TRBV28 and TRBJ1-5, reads DVKVTQSSRYLVKRTGEKVFLECVQDMDHENMFWYRQDPGLGLRLIYFSYDVKMKEKGDIPEGYSVSREKKERFSLILESASTNQTSMYLCASRWGRDQPQHFGDGTRLSIL.

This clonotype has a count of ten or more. This CDR3 is CASRYSRGTLGTDTQYF. CDR3 coding DNA: TGCGCCAGCAGATACTCCAGGGGCACCCTTGGCACAGATACGCAGTATTTT. The V gene is TRBV4-3, the J gene TRBJ2-3; D might be TRBD1 (6 bases). The CDR3 sequence is 17 residues long. Germline assignment: CDR1 LGHNA and CDR2 YSLEER. The V end lost 6 bases, the J end lost 1 base, and 20 bases lay between the germline ends.

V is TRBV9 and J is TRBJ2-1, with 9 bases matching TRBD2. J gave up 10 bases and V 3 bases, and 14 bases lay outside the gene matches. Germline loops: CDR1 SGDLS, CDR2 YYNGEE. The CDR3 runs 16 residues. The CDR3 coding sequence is TGTGCCAGCAGCGCCGGGGGGCTAGCGGGGACCTCGGAGCAGTTCTTC. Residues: CASSAGGLAGTSEQFF.

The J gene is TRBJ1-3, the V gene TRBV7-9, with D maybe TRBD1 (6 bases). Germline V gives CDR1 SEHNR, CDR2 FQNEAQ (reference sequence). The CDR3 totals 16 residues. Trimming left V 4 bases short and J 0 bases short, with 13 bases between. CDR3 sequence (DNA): TGTGCCAGCAGCTCCGGGGGGGGGGCCTCTGGAAACACCATATATTTT. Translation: CASSSGGGASGNTIYF.

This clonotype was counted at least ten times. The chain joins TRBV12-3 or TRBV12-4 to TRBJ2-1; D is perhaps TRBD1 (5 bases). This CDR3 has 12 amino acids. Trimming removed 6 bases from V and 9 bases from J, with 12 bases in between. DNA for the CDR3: TGTGCCAGCAGGCGACGGCAGGGTGAGCAGTTCTTC. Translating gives CASRRRQGEQFF.

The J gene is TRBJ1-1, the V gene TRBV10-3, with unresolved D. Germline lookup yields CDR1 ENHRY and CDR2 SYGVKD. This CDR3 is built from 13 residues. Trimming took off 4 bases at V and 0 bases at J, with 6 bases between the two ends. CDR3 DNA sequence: TGTGCCATCAGTGGGACGGTGAACACTGAAGCTTTCTTT. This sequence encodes CAISGTVNTEAFF.

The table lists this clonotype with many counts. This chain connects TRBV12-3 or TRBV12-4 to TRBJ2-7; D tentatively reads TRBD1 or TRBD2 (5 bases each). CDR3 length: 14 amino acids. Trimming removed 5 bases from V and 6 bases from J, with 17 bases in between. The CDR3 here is CASSPPGPLSEQYV. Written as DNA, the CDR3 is TGTGCCAGCAGTCCTCCGGGACCCCTGTCCGAGCAGTACGTC.

The CDR3 sequence is CSASDGNTEAFF. The CDR3 DNA reads as TGCAGTGCTTCGGACGGTAACACTGAAGCTTTCTTT. V and J are TRBV20-1 and TRBJ1-1, with no clear D. Germline V CDR1 and CDR2: DFQATT, SNEGSKA (reference sequence). V was cut by 5 bases and J by 2 bases, with 9 bases left in between. The CDR3 spans 12 residues.

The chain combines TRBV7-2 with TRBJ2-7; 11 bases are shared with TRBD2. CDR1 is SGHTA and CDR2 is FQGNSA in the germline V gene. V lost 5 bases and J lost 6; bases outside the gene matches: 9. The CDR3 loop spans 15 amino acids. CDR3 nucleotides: TGTGCCAGCAGCGTTAGCGGGGGGGCCTCGGCCGAGCAGTACTTC. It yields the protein CASSVSGGASAEQYF.